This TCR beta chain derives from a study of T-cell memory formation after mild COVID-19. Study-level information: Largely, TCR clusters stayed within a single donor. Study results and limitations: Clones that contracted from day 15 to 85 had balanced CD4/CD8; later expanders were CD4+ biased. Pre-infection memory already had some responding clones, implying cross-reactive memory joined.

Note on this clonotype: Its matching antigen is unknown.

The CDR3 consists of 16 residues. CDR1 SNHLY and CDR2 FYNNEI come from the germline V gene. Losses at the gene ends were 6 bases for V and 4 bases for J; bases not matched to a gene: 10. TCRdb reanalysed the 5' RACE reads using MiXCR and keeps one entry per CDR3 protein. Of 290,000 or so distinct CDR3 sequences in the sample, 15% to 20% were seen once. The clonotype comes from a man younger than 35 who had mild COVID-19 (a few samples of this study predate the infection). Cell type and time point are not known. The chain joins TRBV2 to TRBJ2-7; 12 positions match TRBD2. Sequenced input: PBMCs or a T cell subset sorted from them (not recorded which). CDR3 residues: CASRLRLAGEIYEQYF. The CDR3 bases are TGTGCCAGCAGGCTAAGACTAGCGGGGGAGATATACGAGCAGTACTTC.